This T cell receptor beta chain is from a study of cytomegalovirus exposure and HLA in healthy donors. Background on the study: Some 180 million T cells yielded around 120 million unique TCR beta sequences in earlier analysis. Whole-study results and caveats: Reported results showed that the classifier diagnosed cytomegalovirus status with high specificity and sensitivity.

Only a few counts were recorded for this clone. The target antigen is unknown. The CDR3 contains 16 residues. Trimming pared 8 bases from V and 0 bases from J, leaving 17 bases between. The germline gives CDR1 ENHRY, CDR2 SYGVKD. A multiplex PCR was run with 60 Vbeta primers and 13 Jbeta primers. Sequenced by immunoSEQ multiplex PCR; TCRdb stores in-frame clones only, minus some. The data contain about 200,000 clones, roughly 80% of them seen just once; the ten biggest clones take up around 6%. The chain carries TRBV10-3 and TRBJ1-5, with TRBD1 as a possible D gene (5 bases). This clonotype was obtained from a woman aged 50 to 60 in good health and CMV-seropositive. Source material: PBMCs. The DNA for the CDR3 is TGTGCCATCGGGGGGTCCCCCATTGGTAGCAATCAGCCCCAGCATTTT. Residues: CAIGGSPIGSNQPQHF.